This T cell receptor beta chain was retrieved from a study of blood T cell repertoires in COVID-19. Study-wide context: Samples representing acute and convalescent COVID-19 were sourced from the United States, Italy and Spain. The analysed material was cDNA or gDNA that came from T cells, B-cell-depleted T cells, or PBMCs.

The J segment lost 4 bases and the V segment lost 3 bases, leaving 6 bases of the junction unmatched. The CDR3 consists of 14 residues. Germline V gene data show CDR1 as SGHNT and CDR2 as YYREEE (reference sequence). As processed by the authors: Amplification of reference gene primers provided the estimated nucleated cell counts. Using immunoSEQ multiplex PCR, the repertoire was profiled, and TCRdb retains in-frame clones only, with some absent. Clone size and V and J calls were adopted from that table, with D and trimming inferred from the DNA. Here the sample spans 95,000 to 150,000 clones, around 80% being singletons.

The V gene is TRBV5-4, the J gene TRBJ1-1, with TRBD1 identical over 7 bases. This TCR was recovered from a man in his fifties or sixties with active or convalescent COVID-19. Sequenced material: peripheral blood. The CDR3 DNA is TGTGCCAGCAGCTGGGGGGCAGGGGGCACTGAAGCTTTCTTT. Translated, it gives CASSWGAGGTEAFF.